These T cell receptor beta chains were read from a single sample in a study of cytomegalovirus exposure and HLA in healthy donors. Data came from immunoSEQ multiplex PCR; TCRdb stores just in-frame clones and leaves some out. The sample has 120,000 or so clones, 70% to 80% seen once. Material: PBMCs. Receptor source: a man aged 45-60 years in good health and CMV-seropositive. Both conserved end residues are part of each CDR3.

TRBV6-1,CASLISSGNTIYF
TRBV27,CASSYGLNYGYTF
TRBV19,CASSKSPLNRGRNTIYF
TRBV5-1,CASSSYRGSDEQYF
TRBV5-5,CASRSREGSKENTIYF
TRBV5-1,CASSPGLAGGLTGELFF
TRBV18,CASSPQGTSDPDTQYF
TRBV5-1,CASSATGGTGELFF
TRBV29-1,CSVVDHGDYNEQFF
TRBV5-6,CASSSGQVQETQYF
TRBV6-5,CATTVRTLGSGELFF
TRBV7-6,CASSSQTGYEQYF
TRBV7-9,CASSLVQGALNEQYF
TRBV15,CATSRGTGGTDTQYF
TRBV27,CASSFEVTSQGYGANVLTF
TRBV10-3,CAITPRTTGLSDGYTF
TRBV7-2,CASSLAGGTGGGRETQYF
TRBV5-1,CASSLEPQGTGELFF
TRBV7-2,CASSPGTYNEQFF
TRBV4-3,CASSQDNKGGRSQFF
TRBV4-3,CASSQDLKQPQHF
TRBV18,CASSRPGTDTQYF
TRBV4-1,CASSLRTGQETQYF
TRBV6-5,CASSYGTGAGGYTF
TRBV28,CASKLGGSKGGELFF
TRBV7-6,CASNGRFGGGQETQYF
TRBV15,CATSRDWGPEAFF
TRBV5-8,CASSLRGLGTEAFF
TRBV19,CASSPRQRNTEAFF
TRBV7-8,CASILQSLTDTQYF
TRBV5-4,CASSPDRNYGYTF
TRBV15,CATSRDLGTASDTQYF
TRBV11-3,CASSFNAGRASGYTF
TRBV10-3,CAIRTDSTYEQYF
TRBV28,CASSFSPTGIYEQYF
TRBV6-1,CASSPNWGVDSPLHF
TRBV18,CASSPPTVFFGNTIYF
TRBV6-6,CASSYSQGTGELFF